This T cell receptor (beta chain) was sequenced for a study of T cells in Graves' hyperthyroidism and ophthalmopathy. The CDR3 extends over 13 amino acids. The V gene's germline CDR1 is DFQATT and CDR2 SNEGSKA (reference sequence). The V and J ends lost 0 bases and 5 bases respectively, with 10 bases between them. RNA transcripts yielded amplified TCR beta CDR3 regions. Researchers ran a first-round RT-PCR on the TCR CDR3 using the HTBI primer set. TCRdb analysed the multiplex PCR reads with MiXCR anew, one entry per CDR3 protein. This table holds a few hundred thousand distinct CDR3 sequences, under 20% found once. This clonotype occurred a few times.

The sample taken for sequencing was blood. The TCR sequence derives from a man between 18 and 29 years old with Graves' ophthalmopathy. The chain employs TRBV20-1 and TRBJ1-2; unclear D gene. Here the CDR3 reads CSARDPRDYGYTF. As DNA, the CDR3 is TGCAGTGCTAGAGATCCCCGGGATTATGGCTACACCTTC.